These T cell receptor beta chains were read from a single sample in a study of T-cell memory formation after mild COVID-19. One entry per CDR3 protein results from TCRdb running MiXCR on the 5' RACE reads. The table shows about 310,000 distinct CDR3 sequences, with around 19% occurring only once. The specimen was PBMCs or a T cell subset sorted from them (not recorded which). The receptors stem from a man aged 18 to 30 who had mild COVID-19 (a few samples of this study predate the infection). Cell type and time point are not known. CDR3s include the opening cysteine and the closing phenylalanine or tryptophan. The D gene is left open where the match is weak. Clone size is given for some rows only: seen once, a few or many times, or a class if the clone is expanded.

clone size,D gene,J gene,V gene,CDR3 protein,CDR3 DNA
few,.,TRBJ2-2,TRBV6-5,CASSRTSDTGELFF,TGTGCCAGCAGCCGAACCAGTGACACCGGGGAGCTGTTTTTT
.,TRBD1,TRBJ2-7,TRBV9,CASSVGRTGAYEQYF,TGTGCCAGCAGCGTGGGGAGGACAGGGGCCTACGAGCAGTACTTC
.,.,TRBJ2-3,TRBV7-2,CASSLVGGALAGAAQYF,TGTGCCAGCAGCTTAGTGGGGGGGGCCTTGGCTGGGGCTGCGCAGTATTTT
few,.,TRBJ2-3,TRBV9,CASSPLVGPDTQYF,TGTGCCAGCAGCCCCTTAGTAGGTCCAGATACGCAGTATTTT
few,.,TRBJ2-3,TRBV6-5,CASSYQTGTDTQYF,TGTGCCAGCAGTTACCAAACAGGGACAGATACGCAGTATTTT
few,TRBD1,TRBJ1-3,TRBV7-8,CASSLARTGTGNTIYF,TGTGCCAGCAGCTTAGCTCGGACAGGGACTGGAAACACCATATATTTT
few,TRBD1,TRBJ2-5,TRBV15,CATSRGQGGRQETQYF,TGTGCCACCAGCAGGGGACAGGGGGGGCGTCAAGAGACCCAGTACTTC
.,.,TRBJ2-5,TRBV6-5,CASSYLSPRVSSETQYF,TGTGCCAGCAGTTACCTAAGTCCTAGGGTATCATCAGAGACCCAGTACTTC
.,.,TRBJ2-2,TRBV29-1,CSVEDNEGGNTGELFF,TGCAGCGTTGAAGACAACGAGGGGGGGAACACCGGGGAGCTGTTTTTT
few,.,TRBJ2-1,TRBV20-1,CSARDLRLSSYNEQFF,TGCAGTGCTAGAGATCTTAGGTTGTCCTCCTACAATGAGCAGTTCTTC
few,TRBD1,TRBJ2-4,TRBV3-1,CASSQGTGEAKNIQYF,TGTGCCAGCAGCCAAGGGACAGGGGAAGCCAAAAACATTCAGTACTTC
.,TRBD1,TRBJ2-3,TRBV12-3/TRBV12-4,CASSFGVWGRGHGGRTDTQYF,TGTGCCAGCAGTTTCGGTGTGTGGGGCAGGGGGCACGGGGGCCGGACAGATACGCAGTATTTT
.,TRBD2,TRBJ2-1,TRBV14,CASSPRGLAGEPWEQFF,TGTGCCAGCAGCCCGAGAGGGCTAGCGGGGGAACCATGGGAGCAGTTCTTC